Listed below are T cell receptor beta chains from one sample, sequenced in a study of blood T cell repertoires in COVID-19. Measured with immunoSEQ multiplex PCR; TCRdb has only the in-frame clones, and not every one. The sample lists about 120,000 clones; approximately 85% were seen once. The sequencing sample was made of peripheral blood. All receptors derive from an older woman with acute or convalescent COVID-19. CDR3s include the opening cysteine and the closing phenylalanine or tryptophan. D genes are given only for firm matches. The listing skips clone size in some rows; elsewhere it reads once, few, many or a size class.

>-|TRBV4-3|-|TRBJ2-1
TGCGCCAGCAGCCAAGGACGGACTTTAAATGAGCAGTTCTTC
CASSQGRTLNEQFF
>-|TRBV10-2|-|TRBJ1-5
TGCGCCAGCAGGTCTTCCCAGGGGCTCAATCAGCCCCAGCATTTT
CASRSSQGLNQPQHF
>few|TRBV4-1|-|TRBJ1-2
TGCGCCAGCAGCCAAGATCAGGCAGGGGCGGTTGGCTACACCTTC
CASSQDQAGAVGYTF
>-|TRBV4-3|-|TRBJ1-2
TGCGCCAGCAGCCAAGATTTTTCGGACTATGGCTACACCTTC
CASSQDFSDYGYTF
>-|TRBV7-2|-|TRBJ2-1
TGTGCCAGCACCCCCTTGAGGGACTCCAATGAGCAGTTCTTC
CASTPLRDSNEQFF
>-|TRBV11-2|-|TRBJ1-1
TGTGCCAGCAGCTTAGAAAAGGAGATGAACACTGAAGCTTTCTTT
CASSLEKEMNTEAFF
>-|TRBV24-1|TRBD2|TRBJ2-2
TGTGCCACCAGTGATTTCCCCCATAGCGGGGGGGGCACCGGGGAGCTGTTTTTT
CATSDFPHSGGGTGELFF
>-|TRBV2|TRBD1|TRBJ2-7
TGTGCCAGCAACCGGGACAGCGCCTACTACGAGCAGTACTTC
CASNRDSAYYEQYF
>-|TRBV7-9|TRBD2|TRBJ2-5
TGTGCCAGCAGCTTCCTAGAGCGGGGGGGCTGGGAGACCCAGTACTTC
CASSFLERGGWETQYF
>-|TRBV5-4|TRBD1|TRBJ2-5
TGTGCCAGCAGCTTGGCAGGGGGCGGGCAAGAGACCCAGTACTTC
CASSLAGGGQETQYF
>-|TRBV12-3/TRBV12-4|TRBD1|TRBJ1-5
TGTGCCAGCAGGACAGGGGGCGAACAGCCCCAGCATTTT
CASRTGGEQPQHF
>-|TRBV13|TRBD1|TRBJ1-2
TGTGCCAGCAGCGCAAAAGGGACAGGGGACTATGGCTACACCTTC
CASSAKGTGDYGYTF
>-|TRBV4-1|TRBD1|TRBJ1-2
TGCGCCAGCAGCCAGACAACCGGGACAGGGGCCTATGGCTACACCTTC
CASSQTTGTGAYGYTF
>-|TRBV5-4|-|TRBJ2-3
TGTGCCAGCAGCTTACCTGGGACTGCCACAGATACGCAGTATTTT
CASSLPGTATDTQYF
>few|TRBV28|-|TRBJ2-5
TGTGCCAGCAGTTTATCTTCAGGGTACTTTCGTACCCAGTACTTC
CASSLSSGYFRTQYF
>-|TRBV9|-|TRBJ2-7
TGTGCCAGCAGCGGAGGAAGCCCCTACGAGCAGTACTTC
CASSGGSPYEQYF
>-|TRBV11-3|-|TRBJ1-6
TGTGCCAGCAGCTTTCCTCCGGCAGGGACCTATAATTCACCCCTCCACTTT
CASSFPPAGTYNSPLHF
>-|TRBV4-2|TRBD2|TRBJ2-2
TGTGCCAGCAGCCAAGACCTAGCGGGGGGGCGAGGTGGCGGGGAGCTGTTTTTT
CASSQDLAGGRGGGELFF
>-|TRBV5-4|-|TRBJ2-3
TGTGCCAGCACCACTAGTAAGGGAGATACGCAGTATTTT
CASTTSKGDTQYF
>-|TRBV27|-|TRBJ2-5
TGTGCCAGCACGGTAGAGACCCAGTACTTC
CASTVETQYF
>once|TRBV5-5|TRBD1|TRBJ1-6
TGTGCCAGCAGCTGGGACAGGAGCTCCTATAATTCACCCCTCCACTTT
CASSWDRSSYNSPLHF
>-|TRBV2|TRBD2|TRBJ2-3
TGTGCCGGCAGACGTAGCGGGGGATCCACAGATACGCAGTATTTT
CAGRRSGGSTDTQYF
>-|TRBV7-7|-|TRBJ2-2
TGTGCCAGCAGCTTAGCGTCCAGGGTTACCGGGGAGCTGTTTTTT
CASSLASRVTGELFF
>few|TRBV7-9|-|TRBJ1-6
TGTGCCAGCAGCTTAACGGGCAGGGGCTCACCCCTCCACTTT
CASSLTGRGSPLHF
>-|TRBV11-2|-|TRBJ2-3
TGTGCCAGCAGCTTAGATCGGCAGGGAATAGATACGCAGTATTTT
CASSLDRQGIDTQYF
>few|TRBV19|TRBD2|TRBJ2-6
TGTGCCAGCCGTCTCGGGACTAGCGTCCGGGCCAACGTCCTGACTTTC
CASRLGTSVRANVLTF
>-|TRBV5-1|-|TRBJ1-3
TGCGCCAGCAGCCAGGGCCCTGGAAACACCATATATTTT
CASSQGPGNTIYF
>-|TRBV7-2|-|TRBJ2-2
TGTGCCAGCAGCCGCAGCGGATCTTTGACCGGGGAGCTGTTTTTT
CASSRSGSLTGELFF
>-|TRBV6-5|TRBD1|TRBJ2-5
TGTGCCAGCACCAAGACAGGGTTGCAGGAGACCCAGTACTTC
CASTKTGLQETQYF
>-|TRBV4-2|TRBD1|TRBJ1-1
TGTGCCAGCAGCCAAGGAGGAAGGGCAGGGGGAAGGGCTGAAGCTTTCTTT
CASSQGGRAGGRAEAFF
>-|TRBV28|TRBD1|TRBJ1-2
TGTGCCAGCAGTTTAGGGACAGATTACCGCGGCTACACCTTC
CASSLGTDYRGYTF
>few|TRBV5-1|-|TRBJ1-3
TGCGCCAGTAGGCTAACAGAAGCTGGAAACACCATATATTTT
CASRLTEAGNTIYF
>many|TRBV11-3|-|TRBJ2-7
TGTGCCAGCAGCACTTCCGGGACACCCGCCTACGAGCAGTACTTC
CASSTSGTPAYEQYF
>-|TRBV7-3|-|TRBJ1-1
TGTGCCAGCAGCCCCGGAGGGGAGGCGGGGGCTTTCTTT
CASSPGGEAGAFF
>-|TRBV6-4|-|TRBJ1-5
TGTGCCAGCAGTGACCAGACGGGAGGTGGTCAGCCCCAGCATTTT
CASSDQTGGGQPQHF
>-|TRBV11-2|-|TRBJ1-2
TGTGCCAGCAGCCCCTTAACAGGGATGAACTATGGCTACACCTTC
CASSPLTGMNYGYTF
>-|TRBV9|TRBD1|TRBJ2-3
TGTGCCAGCAGCTCAGGGACAGAGGACCCCACAGATACGCAGTATTTT
CASSSGTEDPTDTQYF
>few|TRBV9|-|TRBJ1-1
TGTGCCAGCAGCGGAGGCAGGAGGTCTGGAGACACTGAAGCTTTCTTT
CASSGGRRSGDTEAFF
>-|TRBV9|-|TRBJ1-4
TGTGCCAGCAGCGTAGATGGTGGTGGGGGCTCTGAAAAACTGTTTTTT
CASSVDGGGGSEKLFF
>-|TRBV7-7|TRBD1|TRBJ2-7
TGTGCTAGCAGCTCCTCGACAGGGGATCGAGAGCAGTACTTC
CASSSSTGDREQYF
>-|TRBV7-8|TRBD1|TRBJ1-5
TGTGCCAGCAGCCCGCACCAGGGGGCCGGGCCCATCAATCAGCCCCAGCATTTT
CASSPHQGAGPINQPQHF
>-|TRBV11-2|-|TRBJ2-1
TGTGCCAGCAGCTTCGGACTGGGGTCCTACAATGAGCAGTTCTTC
CASSFGLGSYNEQFF
>-|TRBV3-1/TRBV3-2|-|TRBJ1-2
TGTGCCAGCAGCCAAGACGTGACAGACTCTAACTATGGCTACACCTTC
CASSQDVTDSNYGYTF
>-|TRBV7-3|TRBD2|TRBJ2-7
TGTGCCAGCAGCTTCTCTAGCGGTTACTACGAGCAGTACTTC
CASSFSSGYYEQYF
>-|TRBV3-1/TRBV3-2|TRBD2|TRBJ2-5
TGTGCCAGCAGCCAAGTTTGGCTAGCGGGGGGGCAACAAGAGACCCAGTACTTC
CASSQVWLAGGQQETQYF
>-|TRBV29-1|TRBD1|TRBJ1-2
TGCAGCGTTGGGGACAGGGGGTCCTATGGCTACACCTTC
CSVGDRGSYGYTF
>-|TRBV7-9|TRBD1|TRBJ1-6
TGTGCCAGCAGGAAGACAGGGTATAATTCACCCCTCCACTTT
CASRKTGYNSPLHF
>-|TRBV5-6|-|TRBJ1-5
TGTGCCAGCAGCCTGGGGTGGGACACGAATCAGCCCCAGCATTTT
CASSLGWDTNQPQHF
>-|TRBV4-2|-|TRBJ1-2
TGTGCCAGCAGCCAAGATGGGGCAGGAGAAGACTATGGCTACACCTTC
CASSQDGAGEDYGYTF
>-|TRBV24-1|-|TRBJ2-3
TGTGCCACCAGTGATTTTAACGCGCCACAGGGTCCAGATACGCAGTATTTT
CATSDFNAPQGPDTQYF
>-|TRBV7-9|-|TRBJ2-7
TGTGCCAGCAGCTTCGATCGGAGGGGAGGCTCGACCTACGAGCAGTACTTC
CASSFDRRGGSTYEQYF
>-|TRBV5-5|-|TRBJ1-1
TGTGCCAGCAGCTTCATGACCCAGGGCGCTGAAGCTTTCTTT
CASSFMTQGAEAFF
>-|TRBV3-1/TRBV3-2|TRBD1|TRBJ2-2
TGTGCCAGCTCCGGGACAGGGGGGGACACCGGGGAGCTGTTTTTT
CASSGTGGDTGELFF
>-|TRBV6-5|-|TRBJ2-3
TGTGCCAGCAGGCTGGGAGCAGATACGCAGTATTTT
CASRLGADTQYF
>-|TRBV5-4|TRBD2|TRBJ2-3
TGTGCCAGCAGTTTCGAGCGGGGGTCAACAGATACGCAGTATTTT
CASSFERGSTDTQYF
>-|TRBV28|-|TRBJ1-1
TGTGCCAGCAGTTTGAGGCAGATGAACACTGAAGCTTTCTTT
CASSLRQMNTEAFF
>-|TRBV6-4|TRBD1|TRBJ2-2
TGTGCCAGCAGTGCGACAGGGGATGGCACCGGGGAGCTGTTTTTT
CASSATGDGTGELFF
>-|TRBV5-1|-|TRBJ2-1
TGCGCCAGCAGCCGCGGGACAGCCGGTTACAATGAGCAGTTCTTC
CASSRGTAGYNEQFF
>few|TRBV2|-|TRBJ1-4
TGTGCCAGCTCCGGGGGGCAGAATAATGAAAAACTGTTTTTT
CASSGGQNNEKLFF
>-|TRBV30|-|TRBJ2-1
TGTGCCTGGACGAGCCGGGGGGCAAATGAGCAGTTCTTC
CAWTSRGANEQFF